This TCR beta chain comes out of a study of cytomegalovirus exposure and HLA in healthy donors. Study outcomes and limitations: Common viral pathogens seemed, in a later analysis, to connect with several of the most significant clusters. In a later analysis, a missense DCLRE1C variant was linked to TCR beta V- and J-gene trimming. In a later analysis, specific HLA alleles were associated with around 17,000 TCR beta sequences at a 0.05 false discovery rate. Altogether, 170 or so TCR beta chains were recorded as cytomegalovirus-associated.

The study ran its PCR with 60 Vbeta and 13 Jbeta primers. Repertoires were generated with immunoSEQ multiplex PCR, while TCRdb's copy carries only in-frame clones and drops some. This table has 120,000 to 150,000 clones, roughly 73% appearing once. As to this clone: Its antigen remains unidentified.

CDR3 size: 17 residues. J lost 3 bases, V lost 3 bases, and 8 bases had no gene match. CDR1 is SGHRS, CDR2 YFSETQ, per germline. Input material: PBMCs. The clonotype comes from a woman aged 40-49 years in good health and CMV-seronegative. The gene calls are TRBV5-1 and TRBJ2-3; TRBD2 agrees at 12 bases. The CDR3 nucleotides are TGCGCCAGCAGCTGGACGACTAGCGGGGGAGGTACAGATACGCAGTATTTT. It codes for CASSWTTSGGGTDTQYF.